This T cell receptor (beta chain) was recovered during a study of OX40 agonist ivuxolimab in advanced cancers. Study-level information: The patients received agonistic anti-OX40 (CD134) antibody ivuxolimab.

Clones were read by immunoSEQ multiplex PCR, and TCRdb kept only the in-frame ones, dropping some. This sample carries some 99,000 clones, 90% of them seen once, and the ten largest clones take around 1.6%. The V gene lost 3 bases and the J gene lost 5 bases, with 7 bases spanning the gap. This CDR3 contains 12 residues. The germline CDR1 and CDR2 sequences are SQVTM and ANQGSEA. Here the sequenced sample was CD4+ or CD8+ T cells sorted from blood, taken in a trial of the OX40 agonist ivuxolimab. The sequence derives from an adult with an advanced solid tumor such as melanoma, head and neck, liver or kidney cancer. The chain recombines TRBV29-1 with TRBJ2-2; D call uncertain. The CDR3 sequence is CSVDRETGELFF. In DNA form, the CDR3 reads TGCAGCGTTGACAGAGAAACCGGGGAGCTGTTTTTT.